One T cell receptor beta chain is described in this entry. The germline V gene has CDR1 SEHNR and CDR2 FQNEAQ (reference sequence). The CDR3 length is 15 residues. 5' RACE with UMI labels generated the TRB cDNA libraries. No DNA is given; TCRdb re-called the 5' RACE reads and lists each CDR3 protein once. This sample contains fewer than 55,000 distinct CDR3 sequences. The sample is drawn from a study of CXCR3-negative and CXCR3-positive naive CD8 T cells. At the level of the study: TRB reads totalled about 140 million, about 1.5 +/- 0.3 million per library.

The sample consisted of naive CXCR3- CD8+ T cells from blood. The subset: CD45RO-CCR7+CD27+CD95- naive CD8+ T cells lacking CXCR3 (TNR3-). The chain links TRBV7-9 to TRBJ2-7; the TRBD1 assignment by TCRdb is unverifiable without DNA. The receptor comes from a human donor in good health. Some clones in this sample may be carry-over from other donors' samples. CDR3 protein: CASSPKYQGGYEQYF.